A single sample gave rise to the 2 T cell receptor beta chains below, sequenced in a study of control samples from healthy donors and cancer patients (TCRdb year 2020). The receptor library was made with the immunoSEQ multiplex PCR assay. The immuneACCESS repertoire file appears here via TCRdb, limited to in-frame rearrangements. These files lack a portion of the clones; in checked studies, under half of the deficit traces to unresolved V genes, and the cause of the others is not known. The sample includes roughly 120,000 clones, with just over 90% observed a single time. The biggest ten clones account for around 7.6% of the sample. Sequences were obtained from blood. These TCRs come from a woman aged 18-29 years in good health.

This clone was detected once. The gene calls are TRBV28 and TRBJ2-4; TRBD2 agrees at 11 bases. Per germline, CDR1 MDHEN and CDR2 SYDVKM. The CDR3 has 17 amino acids. V gave up 2 bases and J gave up 4 bases; unmatched junction bases: 7. CDR3 in amino acids: CASSLPGLADQKNIQYF. The CDR3 DNA reads as TGTGCCAGCAGTTTACCGGGACTAGCGGACCAAAAAAACATTCAGTACTTC.

The chain employs TRBV20-1 and TRBJ2-4; D call uncertain. Trimming took off 6 bases at V and 2 bases at J, with 5 bases between the two ends. The CDR3 is 11 amino acids. Germline V gene sequence: CDR1 DFQATT, CDR2 SNEGSKA (reference sequence). The CDR3 DNA sequence: TGCAGTGCAGAGCCCAAAAACATTCAGTACTTC. Residues: CSAEPKNIQYF.